Here is one TCR beta chain with its context. Its antigen remains unknown. This entry comes from a study of graft-versus-host responses after intestinal transplantation. Study-wide context: Each of the recipients got a multivisceral, liver-intestinal, or isolated intestinal transplant.

Sequenced by immunoSEQ multiplex PCR; TCRdb stores in-frame clones only, minus some. Among about 25,000 clones listed, 82% were seen once. Study results and caveats: Present in recipient marrow, GvH clones included some that appeared first in ileum or blood.

This CDR3 contains 13 residues. This clonotype originated in a human donor who was the organ donor for an intestinal transplant. V gene TRBV21-1 combines with J gene TRBJ2-7; TRBD1 is taken as the D call from the table, unchecked against the DNA. TRBV21-1 is flagged as a pseudogene. Here the sequenced sample was unstimulated CD8+ T cells sorted from spleen or lymph node cells, taken before transplant. The DNA of the CDR3 is TGTGCCAGGGGACAGGGGACTACCTACGAGCAGTACTTC. The encoded protein is CARGQGTTYEQYF.